A single sample is the source of the 7 T cell receptor beta chains below, sequenced in a study of blood T cell repertoires in COVID-19. Assay used: immunoSEQ multiplex PCR; TCRdb lists only in-frame clones, some missing. Counted here are hundreds of thousands of clones, about four fifths occurring once; the ten biggest clones make up 6.8%. Sequencing was performed on PBMCs or T cells enriched from blood (not recorded which). Every receptor here comes from a woman in her thirties or forties who had recovered from COVID-19.

The V call is TRBV18, the J call TRBJ1-4; no reliable D call. Germline-derived CDR1 and CDR2 are KGHSH and LQKENI. The CDR3 sequence is 15 residues long. Trimming left V 6 bases short and J 3 bases short, with 14 bases between. This CDR3 is CASSLRPAANEKLFF. Written as DNA, the CDR3 is TGTGCCAGCTCCCTAAGGCCTGCGGCTAATGAAAAACTGTTTTTT.

This clone was observed once. V and J are TRBV6-5 and TRBJ1-6; 9 positions match TRBD1. Unmatched junction bases numbered 8, after V lost 4 bases and J lost 7 bases. In germline, CDR1 is MNHEY, CDR2 SVGAGI. The CDR3 sequence is 16 residues long. The CDR3 sequence: CASSWGLDRGNSPLHF. CDR3 coding DNA: TGTGCCAGCAGTTGGGGCCTGGACAGGGGAAATTCACCCCTCCACTTT.

J is TRBJ2-2 and V is TRBV11-2; TRBD2 might be the D (5 bases). Germline V gene sequence: CDR1 SGHAT, CDR2 FQNNGV. CDR3 length: 14 amino acids. The V gene lost 6 bases and the J gene lost 4 bases, with 12 bases spanning the gap. Written as DNA, the CDR3 is TGTGCCAGCAGACTAGTCATCGCCACCGGGGAGCTGTTTTTT. Translation gives CASRLVIATGELFF.

In this sample, this clone turned up a few times. J is TRBJ2-7 and V is TRBV28; 7 bases match TRBD2. In germline, CDR1 is MDHEN, CDR2 SYDVKM. The CDR3 extends over 16 amino acids. With V trimmed by 5 bases and J by 2 bases, 12 bases remained unmatched. This CDR3 is CASSVAGTITTYEQYV. Here the CDR3 DNA reads TGTGCCAGCAGTGTCGCCGGGACTATTACTACCTACGAGCAGTACGTC.

The gene calls are TRBV28 and TRBJ2-2; D call uncertain. The CDR3 runs 15 residues. Germline CDR1 is MDHEN and CDR2 is SYDVKM. V lost 5 bases, J lost 7 bases, and 17 bases lay in between. The CDR3 region has the DNA TGTGCCAGCAGTATACTGCTAAATGTCCTCGGGGAGCTGTTTTTT. Translation: CASSILLNVLGELFF. Complete variable domain (other parts from reference TRBV28 and TRBJ2-2): DVKVTQSSRYLVKRTGEKVFLECVQDMDHENMFWYRQDPGLGLRLIYFSYDVKMKEKGDIPEGYSVSREKKERFSLILESASTNQTSMYLCASSILLNVLGELFFGEGSRLTVL.

The chain has TRBV7-8 and TRBJ1-2; D not resolved. The V end was cut by 1 base, the J end by 8 bases, with 14 bases between. The CDR3 consists of 14 residues. Germline V lookup: CDR1 SGHVS, CDR2 FQNEAQ. CDR3 loop: CASSLEMRVGGYTF. The CDR3 nucleotides are TGTGCCAGCAGCTTAGAGATGAGGGTAGGCGGCTACACCTTC.

The chain has TRBV7-3 and TRBJ2-1; 14 bases match TRBD2. Trimming at V came to 5 bases and at J to 10 bases, leaving 7 bases not matched to a gene. The CDR3 has 15 residues. Germline V lookup: CDR1 SGHTA, CDR2 FQGTGA. The CDR3 DNA follows: TGTGCCAGCAGCCGACCGGGACTAGCGGGAGAAGAGCAGTTCTTC. Amino acids: CASSRPGLAGEEQFF. The whole variable domain, filled in from reference TRBV7-3 and TRBJ2-1, reads GAGVSQTPSNKVTEKGKYVELRCDPISGHTALYWYRQSLGQGPEFLIYFQGTGAADDSGLPNDRFFAVRPEGSVSTLKIQRTERGDSAVYLCASSRPGLAGEEQFFGPGTRLTVL.